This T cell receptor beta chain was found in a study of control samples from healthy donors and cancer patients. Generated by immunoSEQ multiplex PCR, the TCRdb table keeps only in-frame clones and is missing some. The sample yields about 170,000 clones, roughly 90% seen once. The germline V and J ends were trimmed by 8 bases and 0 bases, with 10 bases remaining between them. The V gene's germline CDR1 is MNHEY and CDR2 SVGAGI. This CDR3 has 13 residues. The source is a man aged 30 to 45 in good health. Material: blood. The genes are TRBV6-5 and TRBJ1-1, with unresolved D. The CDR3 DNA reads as TGTGCCAGCGGCAAGAGTGTGAACACTGAAGCTTTCTTT. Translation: CASGKSVNTEAFF.